A single sample is the source of the 5 T cell receptor beta chains below, sequenced in a study of blood T cell repertoires in COVID-19. Libraries were prepared by immunoSEQ multiplex PCR; TCRdb keeps only in-frame clonotypes and omits some of them. Found here are tens of thousands of clones, 79% of them singletons; the top ten hold around 5.9%. Specimen: peripheral blood. Source of these receptors: an older woman with acute or convalescent COVID-19.

The chain employs TRBV3-1 (or the pseudogene TRBV3-2) and TRBJ1-2; weak D call: TRBD1 (6 bases). CDR3 size: 13 residues. CDR1 is LGHDT and CDR2 is YNNKEL in the germline V gene (reference sequence). Trimming left V 4 bases short and J 8 bases short, with 14 bases between. CDR3 protein: CASSPQQGIGYTF. The CDR3 coding sequence is TGTGCCAGCAGCCCGCAACAGGGCATAGGCTACACCTTC.

The V call is TRBV3-1 (or the pseudogene TRBV3-2), the J call TRBJ2-2; 8 bases map to TRBD2. Germline V CDR1 and CDR2: LGHDT, YNNKEL (reference sequence). J lost 5 bases, V lost 4 bases, and 9 bases had no gene match. The CDR3 runs 16 residues. In DNA form, the CDR3 reads TGTGCCAGCAGCCGTACGGGGGGGCCTAGGACCGGGGAGCTGTTTTTT. It translates to CASSRTGGPRTGELFF.

V gene TRBV18 combines with J gene TRBJ1-4; D is ambiguous. Germline CDR1 is KGHSH and CDR2 is LQKENI. The V and J ends lost 3 bases and 4 bases respectively, with 12 bases between them. CDR3 length: 15 amino acids. The CDR3, as DNA: TGTGCCAGCTCACCGAATTGGCGACATAATGAAAAACTGTTTTTT. Amino acid sequence: CASSPNWRHNEKLFF.

The genes are TRBV10-3 and TRBJ1-2; a weak D match, TRBD1 (6 bases). CDR3 length: 13 residues. V was pared by 7 bases and J by 3 bases, with 12 bases between. Germline CDR1 and CDR2: ENHRY and SYGVKD. DNA of the CDR3: TGTGCCATCACCTCGGACAGAGACTATGGCTACACCTTC. This encodes CAITSDRDYGYTF.

The sample holds a few counts of this clone. This sequence joins TRBV6-2 or TRBV6-3 and TRBJ1-6; 7 bases match TRBD1. The CDR3 is 17 amino acids. Per germline, CDR1 MNHEY and CDR2 SVGEGT. V shed 5 bases, J shed 5 bases, and the junction held 12 bases outside the gene matches. The CDR3 DNA reads TGTGCCAGCAGTCCGACCCCGACAGGGATGGATAATTCACCCCTCCACTTT. Its protein product is CASSPTPTGMDNSPLHF.